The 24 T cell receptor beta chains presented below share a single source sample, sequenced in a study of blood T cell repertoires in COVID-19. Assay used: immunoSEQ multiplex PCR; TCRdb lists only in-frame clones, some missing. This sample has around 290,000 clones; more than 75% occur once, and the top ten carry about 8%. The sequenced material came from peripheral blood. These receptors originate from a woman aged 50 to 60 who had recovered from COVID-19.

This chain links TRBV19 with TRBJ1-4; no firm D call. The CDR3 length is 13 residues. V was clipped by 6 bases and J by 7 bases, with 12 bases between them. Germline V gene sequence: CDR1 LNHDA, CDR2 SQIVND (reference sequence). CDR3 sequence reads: CASRKGGSEKLFF. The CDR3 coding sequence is TGTGCCAGTAGAAAGGGTGGGAGTGAAAAACTGTTTTTT.

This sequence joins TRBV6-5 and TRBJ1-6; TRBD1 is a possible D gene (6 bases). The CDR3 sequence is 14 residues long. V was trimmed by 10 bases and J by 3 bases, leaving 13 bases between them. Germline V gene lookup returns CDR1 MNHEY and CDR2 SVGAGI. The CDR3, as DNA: TGTGCCATTACCCAGGGGAACTATAATTCACCCCTCCACTTT. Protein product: CAITQGNYNSPLHF.

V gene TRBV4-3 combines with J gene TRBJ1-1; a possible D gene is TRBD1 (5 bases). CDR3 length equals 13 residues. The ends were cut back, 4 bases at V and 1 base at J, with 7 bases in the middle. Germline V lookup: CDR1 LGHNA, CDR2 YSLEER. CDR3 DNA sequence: TGCGCCAGCAGCCGACAGAGGAACACTGAAGCTTTCTTT. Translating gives CASSRQRNTEAFF.

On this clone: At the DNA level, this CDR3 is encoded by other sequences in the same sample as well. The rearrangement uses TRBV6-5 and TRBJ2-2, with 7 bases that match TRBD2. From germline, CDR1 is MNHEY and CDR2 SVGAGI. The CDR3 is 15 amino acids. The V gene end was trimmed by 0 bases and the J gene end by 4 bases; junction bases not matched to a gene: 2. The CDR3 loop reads CASSYSGEGTGELFF. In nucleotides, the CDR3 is TGTGCCAGCAGTTACTCAGGGGAGGGCACCGGGGAGCTGTTTTTT.

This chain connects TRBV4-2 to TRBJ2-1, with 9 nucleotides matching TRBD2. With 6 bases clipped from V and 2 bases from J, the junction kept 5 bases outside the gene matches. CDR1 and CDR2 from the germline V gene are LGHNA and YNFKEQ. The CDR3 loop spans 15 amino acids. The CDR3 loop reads CASRGAGGPYNEQFF. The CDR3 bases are TGTGCCAGCAGAGGAGCGGGAGGCCCCTACAATGAGCAGTTCTTC.

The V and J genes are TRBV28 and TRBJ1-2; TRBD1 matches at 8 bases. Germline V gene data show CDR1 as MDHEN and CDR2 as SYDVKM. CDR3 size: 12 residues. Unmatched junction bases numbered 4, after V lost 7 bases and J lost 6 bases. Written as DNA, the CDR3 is TGTGCCAGCACGGACAGGGATAATGGCTACACCTTC. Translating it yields CASTDRDNGYTF.

Here the CDR3 DNA reads TGTGCCAGCAGCTTAAAAGCGGGGACAGATACGCAGTATTTT. Translated, it gives CASSLKAGTDTQYF. V gene TRBV7-2 combines with J gene TRBJ2-3, with 7 bases lining up with TRBD2. This CDR3 is built from 14 residues. V lost 2 bases, J lost 3 bases, and 2 bases stayed unmatched. From germline, CDR1 is SGHTA and CDR2 FQGNSA.

In nucleotides, the CDR3 is TGTGCCTGGGGCGTTCAGGGGGCTCTGGGCAATCAGCCCCAGCATTTT. This translates into CAWGVQGALGNQPQHF. This chain joins TRBV30 and TRBJ1-5; TRBD1 matches at 8 bases. V lost 5 bases and J lost 2; bases outside the gene matches: 11. CDR3 length: 16 residues. Germline CDR1 reads GTSNPN; CDR2 reads SVGIG (reference sequence).

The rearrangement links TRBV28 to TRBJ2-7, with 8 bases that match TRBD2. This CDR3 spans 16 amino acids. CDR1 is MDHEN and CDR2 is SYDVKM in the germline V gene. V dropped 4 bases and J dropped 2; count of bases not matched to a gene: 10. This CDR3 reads CASSSPGGERPYEQYF. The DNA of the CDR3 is TGTGCCAGCAGTTCGCCGGGGGGGGAGCGTCCCTACGAGCAGTACTTC.

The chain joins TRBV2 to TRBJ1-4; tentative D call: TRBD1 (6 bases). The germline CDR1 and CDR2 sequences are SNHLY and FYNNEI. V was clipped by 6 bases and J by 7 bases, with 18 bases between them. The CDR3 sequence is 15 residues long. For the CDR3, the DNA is TGTGCCAGCAGCCAAGCCGGGGCCAGGGGTGAAAAACTGTTTTTT. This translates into CASSQAGARGEKLFF.

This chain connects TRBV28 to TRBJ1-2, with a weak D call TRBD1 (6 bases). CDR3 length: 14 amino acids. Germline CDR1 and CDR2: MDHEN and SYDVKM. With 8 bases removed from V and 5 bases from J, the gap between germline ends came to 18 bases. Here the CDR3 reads CASYPGHGVYGYTF. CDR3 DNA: TGTGCCAGCTATCCGGGACACGGGGTTTATGGCTACACCTTC.

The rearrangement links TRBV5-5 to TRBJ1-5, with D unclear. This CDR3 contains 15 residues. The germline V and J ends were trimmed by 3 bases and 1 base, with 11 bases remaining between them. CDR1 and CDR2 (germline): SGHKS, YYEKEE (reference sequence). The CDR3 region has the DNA TGTGCCAGCAGCTCCCTCACAGCAAGCAATCAGCCCCAGCATTTT. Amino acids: CASSSLTASNQPQHF.

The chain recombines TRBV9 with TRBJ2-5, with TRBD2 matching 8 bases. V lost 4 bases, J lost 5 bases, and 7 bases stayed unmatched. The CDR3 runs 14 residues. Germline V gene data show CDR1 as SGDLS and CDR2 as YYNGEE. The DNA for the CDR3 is TGTGCCAGCAGCAGCGGAGCGGGAGTTGAGACCCAGTACTTC. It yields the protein CASSSGAGVETQYF.

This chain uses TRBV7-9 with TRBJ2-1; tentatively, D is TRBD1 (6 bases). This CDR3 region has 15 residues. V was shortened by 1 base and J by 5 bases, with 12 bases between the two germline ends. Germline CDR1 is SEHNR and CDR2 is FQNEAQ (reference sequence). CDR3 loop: CASSLDLGGNNEQFF. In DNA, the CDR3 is TGTGCCAGCAGCTTAGATTTAGGGGGAAACAATGAGCAGTTCTTC.

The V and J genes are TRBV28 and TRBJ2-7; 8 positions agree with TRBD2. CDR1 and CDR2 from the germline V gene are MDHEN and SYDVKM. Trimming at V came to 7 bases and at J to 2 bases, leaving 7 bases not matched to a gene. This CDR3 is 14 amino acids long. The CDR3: CASTPPGGTYEQYF. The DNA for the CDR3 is TGTGCCAGCACCCCACCGGGGGGGACCTACGAGCAGTACTTC.

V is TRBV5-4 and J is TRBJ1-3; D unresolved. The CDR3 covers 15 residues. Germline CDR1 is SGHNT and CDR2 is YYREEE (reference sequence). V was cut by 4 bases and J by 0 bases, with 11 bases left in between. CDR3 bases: TGTGCCAGCAGCGGAGGGAGCCCCTCTGGAAACACCATATATTTT. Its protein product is CASSGGSPSGNTIYF.

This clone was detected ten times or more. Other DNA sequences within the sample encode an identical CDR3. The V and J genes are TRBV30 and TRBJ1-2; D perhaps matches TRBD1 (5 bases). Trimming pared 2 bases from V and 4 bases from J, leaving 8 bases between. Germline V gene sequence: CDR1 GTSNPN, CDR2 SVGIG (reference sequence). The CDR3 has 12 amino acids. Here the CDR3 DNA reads TGTGCCTGGAGTCCCGGGGGCTATGGCTACACCTTC. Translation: CAWSPGGYGYTF.

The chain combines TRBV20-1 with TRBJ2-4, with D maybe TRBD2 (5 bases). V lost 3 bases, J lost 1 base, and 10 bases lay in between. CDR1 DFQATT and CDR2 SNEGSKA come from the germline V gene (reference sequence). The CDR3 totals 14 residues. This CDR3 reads CSASRGSAKNIQYF. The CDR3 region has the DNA TGCAGTGCTAGTCGGGGTTCGGCCAAAAACATTCAGTACTTC.

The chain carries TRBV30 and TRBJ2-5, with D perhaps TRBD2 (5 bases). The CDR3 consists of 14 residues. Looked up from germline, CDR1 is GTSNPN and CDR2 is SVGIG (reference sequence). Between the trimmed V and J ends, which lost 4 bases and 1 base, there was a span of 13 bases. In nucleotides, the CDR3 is TGTGCCTGGACTCGCGGGCCTGCCCAAGAGACCCAGTACTTC. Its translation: CAWTRGPAQETQYF. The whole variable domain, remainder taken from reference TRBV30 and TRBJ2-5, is SQTIHQWPATLVQPVGSPLSLECTVEGTSNPNLYWYRQAAGRGLQLLFYSVGIGQISSEVPQNLSASRPQDRQFILSSKKLLLSDSGFYLCAWTRGPAQETQYFGPGTRLLVL.

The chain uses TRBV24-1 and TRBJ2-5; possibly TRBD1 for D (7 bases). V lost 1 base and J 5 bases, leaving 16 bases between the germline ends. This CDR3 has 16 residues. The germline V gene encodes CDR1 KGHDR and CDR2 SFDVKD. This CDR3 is CATSDLGQGGRETQYF. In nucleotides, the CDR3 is TGTGCCACCAGTGATTTAGGGCAGGGGGGACGGGAGACCCAGTACTTC.

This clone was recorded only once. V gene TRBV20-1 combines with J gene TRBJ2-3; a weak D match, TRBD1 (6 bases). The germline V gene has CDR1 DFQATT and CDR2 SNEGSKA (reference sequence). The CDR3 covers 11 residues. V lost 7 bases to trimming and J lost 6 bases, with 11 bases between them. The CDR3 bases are TGCAGTGGTCAGGGGATGGATACGCAGTATTTT. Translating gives CSGQGMDTQYF.

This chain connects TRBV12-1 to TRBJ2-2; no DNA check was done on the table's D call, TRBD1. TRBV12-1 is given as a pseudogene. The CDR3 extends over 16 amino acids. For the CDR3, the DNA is TGTGCCAGCAGCTTTGAAGGGGAAGCGAACACCGGGGAGCTGTTTTTT. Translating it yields CASSFEGEANTGELFF.

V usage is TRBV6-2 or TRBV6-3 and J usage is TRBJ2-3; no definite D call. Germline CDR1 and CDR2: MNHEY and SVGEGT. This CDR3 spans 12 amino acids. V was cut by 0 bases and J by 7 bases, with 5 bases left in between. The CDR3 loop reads CASSYSPYTQYF. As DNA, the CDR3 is TGTGCCAGCAGTTACTCCCCATATACGCAGTATTTT.

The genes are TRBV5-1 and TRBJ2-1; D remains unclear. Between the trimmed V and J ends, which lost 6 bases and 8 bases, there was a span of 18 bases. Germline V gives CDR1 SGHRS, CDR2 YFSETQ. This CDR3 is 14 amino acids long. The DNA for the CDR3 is TGCGCCAGCACTGGTTCGCAGGTCTGGGATGAGCAGTTCTTC. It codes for CASTGSQVWDEQFF.